The 13 T cell receptor beta chains reported below all come from one sample, sequenced in a study of blood T cell repertoires in COVID-19. Sequencing was performed with immunoSEQ multiplex PCR; in TCRdb, only in-frame clones are kept and a portion is missing. The repertoire holds over 150,000 clones, 85% to 95% seen once, with 0.53% in the top ten. The sample comprised peripheral blood. The origin of the receptors is a man between 50 and 59 years old with acute or convalescent COVID-19.

The chain recombines TRBV19 with TRBJ2-1; TRBD2 agrees at 7 bases. The CDR3 is 14 amino acids. CDR1 is LNHDA and CDR2 is SQIVND in the germline V gene (reference sequence). V was clipped by 1 base and J by 5 bases; unmatched bases: 2. CDR3 residues: CASSIGDYHNEQFF. The CDR3 bases are TGTGCCAGTAGTATAGGGGACTACCACAATGAGCAGTTCTTC.

V usage is TRBV5-4 and J usage is TRBJ1-1, with 9 nucleotides matching TRBD1. The CDR3 contains 15 residues. The germline V gene has CDR1 SGHNT and CDR2 YYREEE (reference sequence). V lost 7 bases to trimming and J lost 11 bases; unmatched junction nucleotides: 18. The CDR3 reads CASRLMGQGEGSAFF. In DNA, the CDR3 is TGTGCCAGCCGGTTGATGGGACAGGGAGAGGGGTCCGCTTTCTTT.

The chain employs TRBV10-1 and TRBJ2-7; TRBD2 might be the D (7 bases). This CDR3 region has 15 residues. V lost 6 bases, J lost 1 base, and 16 bases lay in between. Germline CDR1 is WNHNN and CDR2 is SYGVQD (reference sequence). The CDR3 DNA reads TGCGCCAGCAGGAGGGAGGGGGAAGGGTCCTACGAGCAGTACTTC. The encoded protein is CASRREGEGSYEQYF.

This chain connects TRBV5-1 to TRBJ2-5; D unresolved. Per the germline V gene, CDR1 is SGHRS and CDR2 is YFSETQ. This CDR3 spans 14 amino acids. Trimming removed 0 bases at V and 0 bases at J, with 6 bases between. As DNA, the CDR3 is TGCGCCAGCAGCTTGGGTCCGTACCAAGAGACCCAGTACTTC. Translation: CASSLGPYQETQYF.

The chain employs TRBV5-6 and TRBJ2-7; D gene unclear. There are 15 residues in the CDR3. Germline CDR1 SGHDT, CDR2 YYEEEE. V lost 0 bases to trimming and J lost 4 bases, with 14 bases between them. CDR3 in DNA: TGTGCCAGCAGCTTGGCAGTGGGCAGTATGTACGAGCAGTACTTC. It yields the protein CASSLAVGSMYEQYF.

The table lists this clone with a few counts. This chain joins TRBV12-3 or TRBV12-4 and TRBJ2-7, with 7 bases identical to TRBD2. The CDR3 length is 13 residues. With 0 bases clipped from V and 9 bases from J, the junction kept 5 bases outside the gene matches. The CDR3 DNA reads as TGTGCCAGCAGTTTAGCGCCAGGGAGGGGGCAGTACTTC. Residues: CASSLAPGRGQYF.

The CDR3 DNA sequence: TGCGCCAGCAGCCCTGGAGAGGCCAGCACCGGGGAGCTGTTTTTT. It is translated as CASSPGEASTGELFF. The rearrangement links TRBV5-1 to TRBJ2-2; D is uncertain. Germline V lookup: CDR1 SGHRS, CDR2 YFSETQ. The CDR3 loop spans 15 amino acids. The ends were cut back, 4 bases at V and 4 bases at J, with 14 bases in the middle.

The V gene is TRBV20-1, the J gene TRBJ1-3; D unresolved. The CDR3 spans 11 residues. V was trimmed by 4 bases and J by 8 bases, leaving 9 bases between them. CDR1 and CDR2 (germline): DFQATT, SNEGSKA (reference sequence). The CDR3 sequence is CSATRGDTIYF. In DNA, the CDR3 is TGCAGTGCTACCCGGGGAGACACCATATATTTT.

This sequence joins TRBV2 and TRBJ2-2; a weak D match, TRBD1 (5 bases). Trimming took off 1 base at V and 15 bases at J, with 12 bases between the two ends. From germline, CDR1 is SNHLY and CDR2 FYNNEI. CDR3 length equals 12 residues. The CDR3 region has the DNA TGTGCCAGCAGTGAAGACAGGCCAAGGGTGTTTTTT. Its protein is CASSEDRPRVFF.

The CDR3 DNA is TGTGCCAGCAGTCGGGGGGTTATCAGCTCTGGAAACACCATATATTTT. Translation: CASSRGVISSGNTIYF. The rearrangement links TRBV28 to TRBJ1-3; the D gene is possibly TRBD1 (5 bases). The length of the CDR3 is 16 residues. CDR1 MDHEN and CDR2 SYDVKM come from the germline V gene. The germline V and J ends were trimmed by 5 bases and 0 bases, with 14 bases remaining between them.

This clone occurred once. The J gene is TRBJ1-4, the V gene TRBV15; 8 bases agree with TRBD1. The CDR3 is 14 residues long. Germline V gene data show CDR1 as LNHNV and CDR2 as YYDKDF (reference sequence). The trim removed 1 base at V and 10 bases at J, leaving 5 bases unmatched. The CDR3 nucleotides read TGTGCCACCAGCAGAGGAGGACAGGGAGCAAAACTGTTTTTT. The encoded protein is CATSRGGQGAKLFF.

V usage is TRBV6-6 and J usage is TRBJ2-1; 10 bases align to TRBD2. The V gene end was trimmed by 5 bases and the J gene end by 0 bases; junction bases not matched to a gene: 16. The germline gives CDR1 MNHNY, CDR2 SVGAGI (reference sequence). The CDR3 totals 20 residues. DNA of the CDR3: TGTGCCAGCAGTCAACTCAAAAGCGGGAGGGCCCGGAGCTCCTACAATGAGCAGTTCTTC. Its translation is CASSQLKSGRARSSYNEQFF.

The V call is TRBV6-2 or TRBV6-3, the J call TRBJ1-2; 8 nucleotides agree with TRBD1. CDR1 is MNHEY and CDR2 is SVGEGT in the germline V gene. The CDR3 is 15 amino acids. The trim removed 3 bases at V and 3 bases at J, leaving 6 bases unmatched. The chain's CDR3 is CASSYWQGADYGYTF. In nucleotides, the CDR3 is TGTGCCAGCAGTTATTGGCAGGGGGCGGACTATGGCTACACCTTC.